This T cell receptor (beta chain) was sequenced for a study of control samples from healthy donors and cancer patients. CDR3 length: 13 residues. Germline-derived CDR1 and CDR2 are GTSNPN and SVGIG (reference sequence). V lost 3 bases to trimming and J lost 7 bases; unmatched junction nucleotides: 4. The method was immunoSEQ multiplex PCR; TCRdb's version includes in-frame clones alone and lacks a portion of them. The sample holds 110,000 to 150,000 clones, 80% to 95% seen once. The specimen sequenced was blood. The clonotype comes from a man aged 30 to 39 in good health. The gene calls are TRBV30 and TRBJ2-2; 8 bases match TRBD1. CDR3 nucleotide sequence: TGTGCCTGGAGCGACACAGGGGGCGGGGAGCTGTTTTTT. It encodes CAWSDTGGGELFF. The full variable domain, with the rest looked up from reference TRBV30 and TRBJ2-2, is SQTIHQWPATLVQPVGSPLSLECTVEGTSNPNLYWYRQAAGRGLQLLFYSVGIGQISSEVPQNLSASRPQDRQFILSSKKLLLSDSGFYLCAWSDTGGGELFFGEGSRLTVL.